This record concerns one TCR beta chain sequence. CDR1 and CDR2 (germline): KGHSH, LQKENI. Trimming shortened V by 8 bases and J by 2 bases, and 10 bases separated the two germline ends. The CDR3 runs to 13 residues. This sample stems from a study of cytomegalovirus exposure and HLA in healthy donors. PCR primers comprised 60 Vbeta and 13 Jbeta primers. Assay used: immunoSEQ multiplex PCR; TCRdb lists only in-frame clones, some missing. The sample includes some 75,000 clones, 60% to 85% of them seen just once. The specimen was PBMCs. The TCR was taken from a man aged 18 to 30 in good health and CMV-seropositive. This chain uses TRBV18 with TRBJ2-1; D uncertain. The CDR3 coding sequence is TGTGCCAGCCAGGCCCTGACCTACAATGAGCAGTTCTTC. Translation gives CASQALTYNEQFF.